This T cell receptor beta chain comes out of a study of T cell responses to AZD1222 COVID-19 vaccine. As for the study in general: Pooling covered second doses at about 4 or about 12 weeks.

Study-level results: The study found Spike-specific TCR breadth and depth rose after two AZD1222 doses. The donors showed a predominance of white British ancestry and of females, with possible underestimation of clonal diversity. Targets within unmutated variant regions were reportedly found for nearly half of spike-specific TCRs.

Using immunoSEQ multiplex PCR, the repertoire was profiled, and TCRdb retains in-frame clones only, with some absent. This sample has 170,000 or so clones, with approximately 90% found just once. Concerning this clone itself: Its antigen is unknown.

The sequence came from an adult in good health. Sequenced here: peripheral blood, sampled on day 0 of AZD1222 vaccination.

Here the CDR3 reads CAWSPSTYNEQFF. CDR3 in DNA: TGTGCCTGGAGTCCCAGCACCTACAATGAGCAGTTCTTC. V is TRBV30 and J is TRBJ2-1; D call uncertain. The CDR3 covers 13 residues. CDR1 and CDR2 (germline): GTSNPN, SVGIG (reference sequence). Trimming left V 2 bases short and J 2 bases short, with 7 bases between.